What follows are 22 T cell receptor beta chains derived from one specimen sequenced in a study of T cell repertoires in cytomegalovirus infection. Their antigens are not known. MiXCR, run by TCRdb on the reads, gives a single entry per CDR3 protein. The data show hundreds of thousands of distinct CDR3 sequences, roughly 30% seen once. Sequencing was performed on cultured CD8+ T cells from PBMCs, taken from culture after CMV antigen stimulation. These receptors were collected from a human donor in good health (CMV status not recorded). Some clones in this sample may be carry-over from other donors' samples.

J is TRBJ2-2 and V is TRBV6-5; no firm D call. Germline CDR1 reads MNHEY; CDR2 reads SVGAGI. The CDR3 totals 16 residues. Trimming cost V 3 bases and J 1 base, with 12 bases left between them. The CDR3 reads CASSYWAFKNTGELFF. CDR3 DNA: TGTGCCAGCAGTTATTGGGCATTCAAGAACACCGGGGAGCTGTTTTTT.

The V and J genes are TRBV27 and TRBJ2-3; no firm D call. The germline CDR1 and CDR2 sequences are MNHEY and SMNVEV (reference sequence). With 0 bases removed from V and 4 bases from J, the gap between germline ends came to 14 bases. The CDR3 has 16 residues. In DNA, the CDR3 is TGTGCCAGCAGTTTATCTCCCCCTAGAGCTTCAGATACGCAGTATTTT. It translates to CASSLSPPRASDTQYF.

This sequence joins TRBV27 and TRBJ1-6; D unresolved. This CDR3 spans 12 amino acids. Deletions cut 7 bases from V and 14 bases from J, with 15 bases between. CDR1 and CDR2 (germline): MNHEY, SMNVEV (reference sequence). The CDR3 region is CASTHGRGSLHF. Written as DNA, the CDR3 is TGTGCCAGCACCCACGGCCGCGGATCCCTCCACTTT.

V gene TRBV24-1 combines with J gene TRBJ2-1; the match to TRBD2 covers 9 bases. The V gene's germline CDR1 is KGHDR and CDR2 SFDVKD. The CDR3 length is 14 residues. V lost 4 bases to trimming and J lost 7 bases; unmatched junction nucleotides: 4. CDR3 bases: TGTGCCACCAGTGAGCCGGGACTAGCTAATGAGCAGTTCTTC. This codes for CATSEPGLANEQFF.

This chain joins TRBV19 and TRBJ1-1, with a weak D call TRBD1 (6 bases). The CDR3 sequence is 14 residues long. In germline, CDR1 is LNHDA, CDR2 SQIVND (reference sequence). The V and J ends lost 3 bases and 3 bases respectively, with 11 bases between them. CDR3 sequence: CASSIKGVDTEAFF. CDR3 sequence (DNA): TGTGCCAGTAGTATTAAGGGGGTGGACACTGAAGCTTTCTTT. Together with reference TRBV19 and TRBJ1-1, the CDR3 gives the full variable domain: DGGITQSPKYLFRKEGQNVTLSCEQNLNHDAMYWYRQDPGQGLRLIYYSQIVNDFQKGDIAEGYSVSREKKESFPLTVTSAQKNPTAFYLCASSIKGVDTEAFFGQGTRLTVV.

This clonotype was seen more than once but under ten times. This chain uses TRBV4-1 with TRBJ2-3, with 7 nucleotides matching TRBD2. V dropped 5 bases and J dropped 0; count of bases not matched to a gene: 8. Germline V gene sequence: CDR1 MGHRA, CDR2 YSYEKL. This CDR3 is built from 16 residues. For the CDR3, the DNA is TGCGCCAGCAGCGGAGTCTGGCGGGGGAGCACAGATACGCAGTATTTT. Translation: CASSGVWRGSTDTQYF.

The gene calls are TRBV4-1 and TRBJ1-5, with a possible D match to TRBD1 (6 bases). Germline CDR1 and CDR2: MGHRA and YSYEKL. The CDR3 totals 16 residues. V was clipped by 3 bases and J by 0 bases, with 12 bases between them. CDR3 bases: TGCGCCAGCAGCCAGATGACAGGCCCTAGCAATCAGCCCCAGCATTTT. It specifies CASSQMTGPSNQPQHF.

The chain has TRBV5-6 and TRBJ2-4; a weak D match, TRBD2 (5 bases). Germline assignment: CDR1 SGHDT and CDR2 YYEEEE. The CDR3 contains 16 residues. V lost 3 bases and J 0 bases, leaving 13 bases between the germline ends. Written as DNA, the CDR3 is TGTGCCAGCAGCTCCGCAGCGGACTCAGCCAAAAACATTCAGTACTTC. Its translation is CASSSAADSAKNIQYF.

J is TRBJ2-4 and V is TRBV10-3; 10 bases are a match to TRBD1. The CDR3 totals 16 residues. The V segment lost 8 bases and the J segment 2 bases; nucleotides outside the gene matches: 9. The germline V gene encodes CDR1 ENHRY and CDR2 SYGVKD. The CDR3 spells CAIVGVDRGTKNIQYF. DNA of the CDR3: TGTGCCATCGTGGGGGTGGACAGGGGGACCAAAAACATTCAGTACTTC.

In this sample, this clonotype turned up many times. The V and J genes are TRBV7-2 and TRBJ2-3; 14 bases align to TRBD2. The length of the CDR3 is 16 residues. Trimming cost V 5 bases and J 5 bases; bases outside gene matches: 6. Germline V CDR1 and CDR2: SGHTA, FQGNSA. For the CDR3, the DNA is TGTGCCAGCAGCCACGGACTAGCGGGGGGAGTAGATACGCAGTATTTT. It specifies CASSHGLAGGVDTQYF. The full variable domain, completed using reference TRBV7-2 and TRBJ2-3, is GAGVSQSPSNKVTEKGKDVELRCDPISGHTALYWYRQSLGQGLEFLIYFQGNSAPDKSGLPSDRFSAERTGGSVSTLTIQRTQQEDSAVYLCASSHGLAGGVDTQYFGPGTRLTVL.

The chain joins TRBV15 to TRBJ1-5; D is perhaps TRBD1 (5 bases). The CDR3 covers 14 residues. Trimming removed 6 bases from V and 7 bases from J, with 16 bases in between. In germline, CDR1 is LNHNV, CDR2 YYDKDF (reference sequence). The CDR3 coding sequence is TGTGCCACCAGTCGCCAGGGAATAGGGCAGCCCCAGCATTTT. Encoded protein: CATSRQGIGQPQHF.

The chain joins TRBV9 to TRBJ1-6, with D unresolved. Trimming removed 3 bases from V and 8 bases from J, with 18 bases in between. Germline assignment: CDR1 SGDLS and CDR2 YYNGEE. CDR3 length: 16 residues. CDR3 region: CASSAGIIGWDSPLHF. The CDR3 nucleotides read TGTGCCAGCAGCGCGGGTATAATCGGCTGGGATTCACCCCTCCACTTT. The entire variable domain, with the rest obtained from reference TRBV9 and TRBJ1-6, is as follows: DSGVTQTPKHLITATGQRVTLRCSPRSGDLSVYWYQQSLDQGLQFLIQYYNGEERAKGNILERFSAQQFPDLHSELNLSSLELGDSALYFCASSAGIIGWDSPLHFGNGTRLTVT.

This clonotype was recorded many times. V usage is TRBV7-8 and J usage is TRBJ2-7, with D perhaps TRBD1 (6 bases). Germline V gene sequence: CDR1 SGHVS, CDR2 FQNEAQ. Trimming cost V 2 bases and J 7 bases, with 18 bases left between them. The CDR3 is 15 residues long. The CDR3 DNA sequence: TGTGCCAGCAGCTTATTCGACAGGAGTTCAGAAGAGCAGTACTTC. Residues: CASSLFDRSSEEQYF. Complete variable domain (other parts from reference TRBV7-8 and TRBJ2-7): GAGVSQSPRYKVAKRGQDVALRCDPISGHVSLFWYQQALGQGPEFLTYFQNEAQLDKSGLPSDRFFAERPEGSVSTLKIQRTQQEDSAVYLCASSLFDRSSEEQYFGPGTRLTVT.

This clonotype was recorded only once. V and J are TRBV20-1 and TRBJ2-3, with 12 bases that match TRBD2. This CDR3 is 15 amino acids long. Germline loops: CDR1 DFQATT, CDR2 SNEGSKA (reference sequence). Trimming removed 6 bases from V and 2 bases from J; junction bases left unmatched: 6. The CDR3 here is CSATGTSGFTDTQYF. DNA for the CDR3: TGCAGTGCCACCGGGACTAGCGGGTTCACAGATACGCAGTATTTT.

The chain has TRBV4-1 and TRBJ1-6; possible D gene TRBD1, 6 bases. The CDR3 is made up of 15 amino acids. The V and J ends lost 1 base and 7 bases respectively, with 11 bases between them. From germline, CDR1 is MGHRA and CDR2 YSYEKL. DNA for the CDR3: TGCGCCAGCAGCCAAGTAACAGGGAGGAATTCACCCCTCCACTTT. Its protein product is CASSQVTGRNSPLHF.

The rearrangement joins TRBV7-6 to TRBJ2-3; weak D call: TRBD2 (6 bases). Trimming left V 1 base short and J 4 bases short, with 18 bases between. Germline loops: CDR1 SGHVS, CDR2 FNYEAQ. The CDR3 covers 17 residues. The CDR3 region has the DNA TGTGCCAGCAGCTTAGGAGCTTACGGGGGTGGGGCAGATACGCAGTATTTT. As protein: CASSLGAYGGGADTQYF.

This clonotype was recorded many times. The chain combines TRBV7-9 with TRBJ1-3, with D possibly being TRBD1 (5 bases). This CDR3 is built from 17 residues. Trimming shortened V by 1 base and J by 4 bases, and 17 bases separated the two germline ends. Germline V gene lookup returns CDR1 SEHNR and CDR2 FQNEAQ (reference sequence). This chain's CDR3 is CASSLGGLDGAGNTIYF. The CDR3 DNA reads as TGTGCCAGCAGCTTAGGCGGTTTGGACGGGGCCGGAAACACCATATATTTT.

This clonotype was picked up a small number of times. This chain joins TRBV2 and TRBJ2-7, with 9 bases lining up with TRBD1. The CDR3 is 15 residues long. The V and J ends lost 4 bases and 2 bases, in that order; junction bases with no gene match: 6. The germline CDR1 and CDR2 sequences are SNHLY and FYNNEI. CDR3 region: CASSGPRDRAYEQYV. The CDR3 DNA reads TGTGCCAGCAGTGGGCCCCGGGACAGGGCCTACGAGCAGTACGTC.

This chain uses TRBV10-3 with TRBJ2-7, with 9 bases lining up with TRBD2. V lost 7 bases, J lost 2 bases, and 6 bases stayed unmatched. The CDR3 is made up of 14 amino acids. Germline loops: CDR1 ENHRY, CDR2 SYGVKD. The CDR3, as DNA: TGTGCCATCACCGAAGCGGGGGGCACCTACGAGCAGTACTTC. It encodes CAITEAGGTYEQYF.

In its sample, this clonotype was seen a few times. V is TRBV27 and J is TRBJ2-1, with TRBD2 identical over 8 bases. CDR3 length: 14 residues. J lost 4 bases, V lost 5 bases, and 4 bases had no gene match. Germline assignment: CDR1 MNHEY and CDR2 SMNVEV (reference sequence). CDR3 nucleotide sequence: TGTGCCAGCAGTCAAGCGGGAGAGTACAATGAGCAGTTCTTC. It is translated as CASSQAGEYNEQFF.

The CDR3 sequence: CASSQDQRYNEQFF. The DNA of the CDR3 is TGCGCCAGCAGCCAAGACCAGCGGTACAATGAGCAGTTCTTC. The chain carries TRBV4-1 and TRBJ2-1; D may be TRBD2 (5 bases). V lost 0 bases to trimming and J lost 4 bases, with 7 bases between them. Looked up from germline, CDR1 is MGHRA and CDR2 is YSYEKL. The CDR3 is made up of 14 amino acids.

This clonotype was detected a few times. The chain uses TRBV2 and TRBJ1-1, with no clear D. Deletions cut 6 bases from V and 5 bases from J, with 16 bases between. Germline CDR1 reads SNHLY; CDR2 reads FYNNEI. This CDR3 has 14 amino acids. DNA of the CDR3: TGTGCCAGCAGGTGGACCCCGGGAGGGACTGAAGCTTTCTTT. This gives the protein CASRWTPGGTEAFF. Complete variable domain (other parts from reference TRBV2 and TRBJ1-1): EPEVTQTPSHQVTQMGQEVILRCVPISNHLYFYWYRQILGQKVEFLVSFYNNEISEKSEIFDDQFSVERPDGSNFTLKIRSTKLEDSAMYFCASRWTPGGTEAFFGQGTRLTVV.